Below are 14 T cell receptor beta chains sequenced from a single sample in a study of blood T cell repertoires in COVID-19. Method: immunoSEQ multiplex PCR; TCRdb's copy keeps in-frame clones and lacks some. The table has about 150,000 clones, approximately 86% seen once; the top ten hold 4% to 5%. Sequencing was carried out using peripheral blood. These receptors were collected from a woman in her sixties with active or convalescent COVID-19.

The chain uses TRBV5-1 and TRBJ2-4; 9 bases line up with TRBD1. The CDR3 length is 14 residues. Per the germline V gene, CDR1 is SGHRS and CDR2 is YFSETQ. V lost 3 bases, J lost 8 bases, and 6 bases stayed unmatched. CDR3 DNA sequence: TGCGCCAGCAGCTGGGGGACAGGGTCAGACATTCAGTACTTC. This encodes CASSWGTGSDIQYF.

The chain recombines TRBV7-3 with TRBJ2-3, with TRBD1 as a possible D gene (6 bases). The CDR3 runs to 15 residues. Germline V gives CDR1 SGHTA, CDR2 FQGTGA. Trimming removed 4 bases at V and 6 bases at J, with 17 bases between. CDR3 sequence (DNA): TGTGCCAGCAGCTCAGGGGTTGGTTCGGCCGATACGCAGTATTTT. It specifies CASSSGVGSADTQYF.

The chain recombines TRBV11-2 with TRBJ2-7; D perhaps matches TRBD1 (5 bases). Deletions cut 3 bases from V and 4 bases from J, with 13 bases between. The V gene's germline CDR1 is SGHAT and CDR2 FQNNGV. The CDR3 extends over 14 amino acids. The CDR3 DNA sequence: TGTGCCAGCAGCTTGGTTATCCAGGGTTACGAGCAGTACTTC. This sequence encodes CASSLVIQGYEQYF.

This sequence joins TRBV7-2 and TRBJ2-5; 15 bases line up with TRBD2. V shed 5 bases and J 4 bases; nucleotides not matched to a gene: 8. Per germline, CDR1 SGHTA and CDR2 FQGNSA. The CDR3 is 17 amino acids. The DNA of the CDR3 is TGTGCCAGCAGCCCCTGGACTAGCGGGGGGGCGGGAGAGACCCAGTACTTC. Amino acid sequence: CASSPWTSGGAGETQYF.

The V call is TRBV4-1, the J call TRBJ1-4, with D possibly matching TRBD1 (5 bases). The CDR3 spans 16 residues. The ends were cut back, 6 bases at V and 0 bases at J, with 14 bases in the middle. Germline CDR1 and CDR2: MGHRA and YSYEKL. In DNA form, the CDR3 reads TGCGCCAGCAGTCCGTTCCTGACAGCAACTAATGAAAAACTGTTTTTT. This encodes CASSPFLTATNEKLFF.

The chain employs TRBV4-1 and TRBJ2-2; 7 positions match TRBD2. Trimming took 4 bases from V and 5 from J; bases not matched to a gene: 13. The germline V gene has CDR1 MGHRA and CDR2 YSYEKL. This CDR3 region has 17 residues. The CDR3 region is CASSPREGRLGTGELFF. The CDR3 nucleotides are TGCGCCAGCAGCCCAAGGGAGGGGCGTCTAGGAACCGGGGAGCTGTTTTTT.

This chain connects TRBV7-2 to TRBJ2-1, with D perhaps matching TRBD1 (5 bases). The ends were cut back, 6 bases at V and 9 bases at J, with 15 bases in the middle. The V gene's germline CDR1 is SGHTA and CDR2 FQGNSA. This CDR3 comprises 13 residues. The CDR3 is CASRRVGAVEQFF. CDR3 sequence (DNA): TGTGCCAGCAGGCGTGTAGGGGCTGTTGAGCAGTTCTTC.

In its sample, this clone was seen once. The chain uses TRBV30 and TRBJ2-4; D is possibly TRBD2 (6 bases). This CDR3 contains 13 residues. In germline, CDR1 is GTSNPN, CDR2 SVGIG (reference sequence). The V gene lost 3 bases and the J gene lost 15 bases, with 21 bases spanning the gap. The CDR3 sequence is CAWRNPAGRVLYF. The CDR3 DNA is TGTGCCTGGAGAAATCCAGCGGGCCGAGTTCTGTACTTC. The whole variable domain, filled in from reference TRBV30 and TRBJ2-4, reads SQTIHQWPATLVQPVGSPLSLECTVEGTSNPNLYWYRQAAGRGLQLLFYSVGIGQISSEVPQNLSASRPQDRQFILSSKKLLLSDSGFYLCAWRNPAGRVLYFGAGTRLSVL.

The chain links TRBV15 to TRBJ2-1, with 9 bases that match TRBD1. From germline, CDR1 is LNHNV and CDR2 YYDKDF (reference sequence). Losses at the gene ends were 0 bases for V and 6 bases for J; bases not matched to a gene: 3. The CDR3 extends over 15 amino acids. The CDR3 here is CATSREQGAFNEQFF. The CDR3 region has the DNA TGTGCCACCAGCAGAGAACAGGGGGCTTTCAATGAGCAGTTCTTC.

CDR3 amino acids: CASSQDNNSGNTIYF. The CDR3 DNA reads as TGCGCCAGCAGCCAAGATAATAACTCTGGAAACACCATATATTTT. This chain links TRBV4-3 with TRBJ1-3; no firm D call. Trimming removed 0 bases from V and 0 bases from J, with 6 bases in between. CDR1 is LGHNA and CDR2 is YSLEER in the germline V gene. The CDR3 loop spans 15 amino acids.

The sample holds one count of this clone. The genes are TRBV3-1 (or the pseudogene TRBV3-2) and TRBJ2-7; 7 bases agree with TRBD2. In germline, CDR1 is LGHDT, CDR2 YNNKEL (reference sequence). The CDR3 runs 16 residues. V was pared by 1 base and J by 2 bases, with 8 bases of the junction left unmatched. CDR3 region: CASSQGGLAGAYEQYF. The CDR3, as DNA: TGTGCCAGCAGCCAAGGGGGACTCGCGGGGGCCTACGAGCAGTACTTC.

The V call is TRBV5-8, the J call TRBJ2-1; TRBD2 aligns across 8 bases. Germline CDR1 is SGHTS and CDR2 is YDEGEE. Trimming at V came to 2 bases and at J to 8 bases, leaving 9 bases not matched to a gene. This CDR3 comprises 15 residues. The CDR3 DNA follows: TGTGCCAGCAGCTTACAGCGGGGGCCCGTAGATGAGCAGTTCTTC. Protein sequence: CASSLQRGPVDEQFF.

This chain links TRBV19 with TRBJ2-5; TRBD1 might be the D (6 bases). Germline V gene sequence: CDR1 LNHDA, CDR2 SQIVND (reference sequence). The V and J ends lost 5 bases and 5 bases respectively, with 15 bases between them. The CDR3 is 14 residues long. In DNA, the CDR3 is TGTGCCAGTAGTCCGGGCAGGGGTGGGGAGACCCAGTACTTC. Its protein is CASSPGRGGETQYF.

The V gene is TRBV3-1 (or the pseudogene TRBV3-2), the J gene TRBJ1-4, with TRBD1 matching over 9 bases. The CDR3 loop spans 14 amino acids. Germline V gene data show CDR1 as LGHDT and CDR2 as YNNKEL (reference sequence). V lost 4 bases and J lost 7; bases outside the gene matches: 4. This CDR3 reads CASSRRDRVEKLFF. The CDR3 nucleotides read TGTGCCAGCAGCCGGCGGGACAGGGTTGAAAAACTGTTTTTT.